These 22 T cell receptor beta chains came from one sample sequenced in a study of cytomegalovirus exposure and HLA in healthy donors. The PCR was carried out with 60 Vbeta primers and 13 Jbeta primers. Repertoires were generated with immunoSEQ multiplex PCR, while TCRdb's copy carries only in-frame clones and drops some. In the table there are about 120,000 clones, approximately 80% of which are singletons. Input material: PBMCs. The receptors were sampled from a woman younger than 30 in good health and CMV-seronegative.

Points on this clone: The same CDR3 can be traced to other DNA sequences in this sample. The V and J genes are TRBV14 and TRBJ1-4; TRBD1 might be the D (5 bases). Germline V gene data show CDR1 as SGHDN and CDR2 as FVKESK. Trimming left V 0 bases short and J 6 bases short, with 17 bases between. This CDR3 contains 17 residues. The CDR3 protein is CASSQDLGTGRDEKLFF. Written as DNA, the CDR3 is TGTGCCAGCAGCCAAGATTTGGGCACAGGTCGCGATGAAAAACTGTTTTTT.

The chain has TRBV11-3 and TRBJ1-5; D gene uncertain. Germline V CDR1 and CDR2: SGHNT, YENEEA. V lost 4 bases and J 9 bases, leaving 16 bases between the germline ends. The CDR3 is 14 amino acids. CDR3 protein: CASSSNGGRGPQHF. In nucleotides, the CDR3 is TGTGCCAGCAGCTCCAATGGAGGGAGAGGGCCCCAGCATTTT.

This clone appeared a single time. The V call is TRBV6-5, the J call TRBJ2-7; 7 bases fit TRBD1. The CDR3 is 13 residues long. Germline V lookup: CDR1 MNHEY, CDR2 SVGAGI. The V gene end was trimmed by 2 bases and the J gene end by 7 bases; junction bases not matched to a gene: 5. The DNA of the CDR3 is TGTGCCAGCAGTTACGGGGACAGAAGGGAGCAGTACTTC. Its translation is CASSYGDRREQYF.

The rearrangement joins TRBV2 to TRBJ2-5; 14 positions agree with TRBD2. The DNA end lines up better with TRBJ2-7; the J call may be wrong. The CDR3 length is 14 residues. Germline values: CDR1 SNHLY, CDR2 FYNNEI. CDR3 region: CASSGTSGRNEQYF. In DNA form, the CDR3 reads TGTGCCAGCAGTGGGACTAGCGGGAGGAACGAGCAGTACTTC.

The chain carries TRBV30 and TRBJ2-2, with 11 bases aligning to TRBD2. Germline trimming cut 2 bases from V and 0 bases from J; bases unmatched to any gene: 11. The CDR3 consists of 19 residues. CDR1 GTSNPN and CDR2 SVGIG come from the germline V gene (reference sequence). The CDR3 coding sequence is TGTGCCTGGAGTACCCTTCTAGCGGGGGGCTTTACGAACACCGGGGAGCTGTTTTTT. Protein sequence: CAWSTLLAGGFTNTGELFF.

This clone was observed once. The junction departs from germline at one end; a sequencing error may be responsible. This chain links TRBV5-8 with TRBJ2-6; no definite D call. The CDR3 sequence is 14 residues long. Germline loops: CDR1 SGHTS, CDR2 YDEGEE. In DNA form, the CDR3 reads TGTGCCAGCAGCTTGCAGGTCTGGGCCAACGGCCTGACTTTC. Amino acid sequence: CASSLQVWANGLTF.

The V and J genes are TRBV18 and TRBJ1-1, with a possible D match to TRBD1 (5 bases). Trimming removed 4 bases from V and 1 base from J, with 10 bases in between. In germline, CDR1 is KGHSH, CDR2 LQKENI. CDR3 length: 14 residues. In nucleotides, the CDR3 is TGTGCCAGCTCACTCGACAGACAGAACACTGAAGCTTTCTTT. It codes for CASSLDRQNTEAFF.

Turning to this clone: A junction boundary mismatches the germline segment, possibly from a read error. This sequence joins TRBV6-5 and TRBJ2-6; a weak D match, TRBD1 (5 bases). CDR1 is MNHEY and CDR2 is SVGAGI in the germline V gene. The CDR3 has 15 amino acids. The CDR3 region has the DNA TGTGCCAGCAGCCAGGGAACGACTGGGGCCAACGGCCTGACTTTC. As protein: CASSQGTTGANGLTF.

In DNA form, the CDR3 reads TGTGCCAGCAGCTTATTGGGAAGCGGGGCCCAAGAGACCCAGTACTTC. This gives the protein CASSLLGSGAQETQYF. The V and J genes are TRBV7-8 and TRBJ2-5; 7 bases match TRBD2. This CDR3 spans 16 amino acids. Germline CDR1 is SGHVS and CDR2 is FQNEAQ. After removal of 2 bases from V and 1 base from J, the junction contained 7 bases not matched to a gene.

The rearrangement uses TRBV2 and TRBJ1-1; TRBD1 matches at 8 bases. The CDR3 contains 14 residues. Germline assignment: CDR1 SNHLY and CDR2 FYNNEI. V was pared by 6 bases and J by 1 base, with 4 bases of the junction left unmatched. CDR3 DNA: TGTGCCAGCAGCCCCGGGACAGGGAACACTGAAGCTTTCTTT. Translated: CASSPGTGNTEAFF.

The chain uses TRBV12-5 and TRBJ1-1; D ambiguous. V lost 2 bases, J lost 10 bases, and 11 bases lay in between. The germline V gene has CDR1 LGHNT and CDR2 FRNRAP. CDR3 length: 12 residues. CDR3 bases: TGTGCTAGTGGTTTGATCATGCCCGGAGCTTTCTTT. Translated: CASGLIMPGAFF.

The J gene is TRBJ2-7, the V gene TRBV4-1, with no clear D. V was cut by 1 base and J by 1 base, with 8 bases left in between. CDR1 and CDR2 (germline): MGHRA, YSYEKL. This CDR3 has 14 residues. CDR3 coding DNA: TGCGCCAGCAGCCAAGTAAGCGAGTCCTACGAGCAGTACTTC. Encoded protein: CASSQVSESYEQYF.

The V call is TRBV7-2, the J call TRBJ1-1; 9 positions match TRBD1. V trimming: 1 base; J trimming: 11 bases; junction bases outside the gene matches: 5. The germline V gene has CDR1 SGHTA and CDR2 FQGNSA. CDR3 length: 13 residues. For the CDR3, the DNA is TGTGCCAGCAGCTTAGGACGGGACAGGGCGGCTTTCTTT. Protein product: CASSLGRDRAAFF.

This chain links TRBV9 with TRBJ2-7; TRBD2 matches at 10 bases. From germline, CDR1 is SGDLS and CDR2 YYNGEE. Losses at the gene ends were 3 bases for V and 6 bases for J; bases not matched to a gene: 9. The CDR3 runs to 15 residues. The CDR3 nucleotides are TGTGCCAGCAGCGGTCAACTAGCGGGGTCTGGCGAGCAGTACTTC. Its translation: CASSGQLAGSGEQYF.

This chain joins TRBV21-1 and TRBJ1-5; TRBD1, the table's D call, lacks a check against the DNA. TRBV21-1 is a listed pseudogene. This CDR3 is built from 15 residues. The CDR3, as DNA: TGTGCCAGCAGCAACTCCGGACAGAACAATCAGCCCCAGCATTTT. Its protein product is CASSNSGQNNQPQHF.

The J gene is TRBJ2-4, the V gene TRBV7-9, with 7 bases matching TRBD2. Germline CDR1 reads SEHNR; CDR2 reads FQNEAQ (reference sequence). With 8 bases clipped from V and 7 bases from J, the junction kept 2 bases outside the gene matches. The CDR3 is 11 amino acids. CDR3 nucleotide sequence: TGTGCCAGCGGGGACTATAACATTCAGTACTTC. Translated: CASGDYNIQYF.

This chain uses TRBV6-1 with TRBJ2-7; 8 bases match TRBD1. The V gene end was trimmed by 2 bases and the J gene end by 13 bases; junction bases not matched to a gene: 16. The CDR3 is made up of 15 amino acids. CDR1 is MNHNS and CDR2 is SASEGT in the germline V gene. CDR3 amino acids: CASSEQLAGGGNCYF. CDR3 DNA sequence: TGTGCCAGCAGTGAACAGTTGGCAGGGGGCGGTAATTGTTACTTC.

The V gene is TRBV5-6, the J gene TRBJ1-2; 9 nucleotides match TRBD1. Germline CDR1 is SGHDT and CDR2 is YYEEEE. V lost 4 bases, J lost 2 bases, and 6 bases stayed unmatched. This CDR3 has 15 amino acids. The CDR3 DNA reads as TGTGCCAGCAGCCTCCAGGACAGGGGAAACTATGGCTACACCTTC. The encoded protein is CASSLQDRGNYGYTF.

This clone occurred once. The V and J genes are TRBV30 and TRBJ1-2, with 7 bases matching TRBD1. Germline V lookup: CDR1 GTSNPN, CDR2 SVGIG (reference sequence). The CDR3 is made up of 13 amino acids. V dropped 2 bases and J dropped 13; count of bases not matched to a gene: 13. CDR3 amino acids: CAWSFNRQGPGTF. DNA of the CDR3: TGTGCCTGGAGTTTCAACCGACAGGGACCGGGCACCTTC.

The V and J genes are TRBV13 and TRBJ2-1; 12 nucleotides match TRBD1. The ends lost 5 bases at V and 10 bases at J; junction bases unmatched: 3. The CDR3 length is 13 residues. Germline V lookup: CDR1 PRHDT, CDR2 FYEKMQ (reference sequence). The CDR3 spells CASSPGTGGEQFF. For the CDR3, the DNA is TGTGCCAGCAGCCCTGGGACAGGGGGCGAGCAGTTCTTC. The whole variable domain, remainder taken from reference TRBV13 and TRBJ2-1, is AAGVIQSPRHLIKEKRETATLKCYPIPRHDTVYWYQQGPGQDPQFLISFYEKMQSDKGSIPDRFSAQQFSDYHSELNMSSLELGDSALYFCASSPGTGGEQFFGPGTRLTVL.

The V and J genes are TRBV5-6 and TRBJ1-4; D not certain. Germline assignment: CDR1 SGHDT and CDR2 YYEEEE. V lost 0 bases to trimming and J lost 5 bases, with 8 bases between them. The CDR3 contains 14 residues. CDR3 sequence reads: CASSLGYGNEKLFF. The CDR3 DNA reads TGTGCCAGCAGCTTGGGTTACGGGAATGAAAAACTGTTTTTT.

The V call is TRBV2, the J call TRBJ2-7; 8 bases map to TRBD2. V lost 5 bases to trimming and J lost 0 bases; unmatched junction nucleotides: 3. CDR3 size: 14 residues. Germline CDR1 SNHLY, CDR2 FYNNEI. The CDR3 reads CASSPGGFSYEQYF. The CDR3 DNA sequence: TGTGCCAGCAGTCCGGGGGGGTTCTCCTACGAGCAGTACTTC.